This T cell receptor (beta chain) was found in a study of molecular identifiers for immune sequencing clone quantification. Study-wide context: In replicates, RNA from roughly 21,000 or 96,000 naive CD8 cells was divided five ways and four parts were sequenced.

J was trimmed by 6 bases and V by 2 bases; bases with no gene match: 7. This CDR3 is 14 amino acids long. The germline gives CDR1 SGHRS, CDR2 YFSETQ. Methods described previously were used for bulk TCR libraries, and listed TCR primers were applied. TCRdb re-called the PCR reads through MiXCR, storing one row per CDR3 protein. The top ten clones hold around 4% of a sample with 100,000 or so distinct CDR3 sequences, roughly a third of them seen once. Worth noting for this clonotype: Its antigen is still unknown.

Points from the study as a whole: Effector cells kept over 99% of their molecules in clones above 20 RNA copies, while naive cells kept under 1% there.

Naive CD8 T cells were picked out by sorting for CD8+CD4-CCR7+CD45RA+. The receptor was derived from a human donor in good health. Some libraries in this study had Jurkat cell RNA spiked in. This sequence joins TRBV5-1 and TRBJ1-1; TRBD1 agrees at 7 bases. What was sequenced was naive CD8+ T cells from blood, with Jurkat cell RNA spiked in. Subset in this sample: FACS-sorted CD8+CD4-CCR7+CD45RA+ naive T cells. The CDR3 coding sequence is TGCGCCAGCAGCTTCCAAACGGGACAGTCTGAAGCTTTCTTT. It translates to CASSFQTGQSEAFF.